The rows below give T cell receptor beta chains drawn from one sample of a study of control samples from healthy donors and cancer patients. Repertoires were generated with immunoSEQ multiplex PCR, while TCRdb's copy carries only in-frame clones and drops some. The profile shows tens of thousands of clones, 65% to 80% of them singletons. Source material: formalin-fixed, paraffin-embedded tissue. These receptors came from a male donor with melanoma. Both conserved end residues are part of each CDR3. D genes are given only for firm matches. Clone sizes are given selectively: once, few, many, or a class where the clone is expanded.

TRBV4-2,TRBD2,-,TRBJ2-1,CASSRSAASGYNEQFF,TGTGCCAGCAGCCGTTCAGCAGCTAGCGGGTACAATGAGCAGTTCTTC
TRBV11-2,-,-,TRBJ1-2,CASSPKRAGVGYTF,TGTGCCAGCAGCCCGAAGAGGGCAGGGGTAGGCTACACCTTC
TRBV10-3,-,few,TRBJ2-1,CAIGPPGIYNEQFF,TGTGCCATCGGACCTCCCGGGATTTACAATGAGCAGTTCTTC
TRBV27,-,few,TRBJ2-7,CASSLQGPFYEQYF,TGTGCCAGCAGTTTACAGGGCCCTTTCTACGAGCAGTACTTC
TRBV7-9,-,few,TRBJ2-7,CASSQGTTAAYEQYF,TGTGCCAGCAGCCAAGGGACAACCGCGGCCTACGAGCAGTACTTC
TRBV2,TRBD2,-,TRBJ2-1,CASSDSSGSSYNEQFF,TGTGCCAGCAGTGATAGTAGCGGGAGCTCCTACAATGAGCAGTTCTTC
TRBV29-1,-,few,TRBJ2-5,CSALPQRGEAAQYF,TGCAGCGCCCTTCCTCAGAGAGGGGAAGCGGCCCAGTACTTC
TRBV7-9,-,-,TRBJ2-5,CASSLLRSAETQYF,TGTGCCAGCAGCTTACTCAGGAGCGCAGAGACCCAGTACTTC
TRBV1,-,-,TRBJ2-7,CTSSQGRLGNRYEQYF,TGCACCAGCAGCCAAGGGAGGTTGGGGAACCGCTACGAGCAGTATTTC
TRBV25-1,TRBD1,-,TRBJ2-1,CASSAYRGGHNEQFF,TGTGCCAGCAGTGCGTACAGGGGCGGCCACAATGAGCAGTTCTTC
TRBV9,-,-,TRBJ1-1,CASSPRLNTEAFF,TGTGCCAGCAGCCCGAGACTAAACACTGAAGCTTTCTTT
TRBV29-1,TRBD1,-,TRBJ2-5,CSADREETQYF,TGCAGCGCAGACAGGGAGGAGACCCAGTACTTC
TRBV6-4,-,few,TRBJ2-7,CAGAVLYEQYF,TGTGCCGGAGCGGTTCTCTACGAGCAGTACTTC
TRBV7-3,-,-,TRBJ1-6,CASSLWSGPNSPLHF,TGTGCCAGCAGCTTATGGTCAGGGCCCAATTCACCCCTCCACTTT
TRBV19,-,-,TRBJ2-1,CASSPLSSVPYNEQFF,TGTGCCAGTAGTCCGTTGTCCAGCGTACCCTACAATGAGCAGTTCTTC
TRBV5-4,-,-,TRBJ2-1,CASSFFVGSSYNEQFF,TGTGCCAGCAGCTTTTTCGTAGGGAGCTCCTACAATGAGCAGTTCTTC
TRBV7-3,TRBD1,-,TRBJ2-6,CASSLDRAGANVLTF,TGTGCCAGCAGCTTAGACAGGGCTGGGGCCAACGTCCTGACTTTC
TRBV12-3/TRBV12-4,-,-,TRBJ2-1,CASSLLPRVEQFF,TGTGCCAGCAGTTTATTACCCAGGGTTGAGCAGTTCTTC
TRBV19,-,few,TRBJ1-2,CASSIDTRYGYTF,TGTGCCAGTAGTATTGATACGCGGTATGGCTACACCTTC
TRBV18,-,-,TRBJ1-2,CASSPIRDLNYGYTF,TGTGCCAGCTCACCTATAAGGGACCTTAACTATGGCTACACCTTC
TRBV27,TRBD1,-,TRBJ1-6,CASSLSSQGGRSLHF,TGTGCCAGCAGTTTATCGTCCCAGGGGGGTCGATCCCTCCACTTT
TRBV3-1/TRBV3-2,TRBD1,-,TRBJ1-6,CASSQRQGTSPLHF,TGTGCCAGCAGCCAGCGACAGGGAACCTCACCCCTCCACTTT
TRBV5-1,-,once,TRBJ2-1,CASSSEGGAYNEQFF,TGCGCCAGCAGTTCCGAGGGCGGGGCCTACAATGAGCAGTTCTTC
TRBV4-1,-,-,TRBJ1-5,CASSQAHNQPQHF,TGCGCCAGCAGCCAAGCCCACAATCAGCCCCAGCATTTT
TRBV28,-,-,TRBJ1-1,CASSFTTEAFF,TGTGCCAGCAGTTTTACCACTGAAGCTTTCTTT
TRBV6-1,-,-,TRBJ1-6,CASSELTGRTYNSPLHF,TGTGCCAGCAGTGAACTGACGGGACGAACATATAATTCACCCCTCCACTTT